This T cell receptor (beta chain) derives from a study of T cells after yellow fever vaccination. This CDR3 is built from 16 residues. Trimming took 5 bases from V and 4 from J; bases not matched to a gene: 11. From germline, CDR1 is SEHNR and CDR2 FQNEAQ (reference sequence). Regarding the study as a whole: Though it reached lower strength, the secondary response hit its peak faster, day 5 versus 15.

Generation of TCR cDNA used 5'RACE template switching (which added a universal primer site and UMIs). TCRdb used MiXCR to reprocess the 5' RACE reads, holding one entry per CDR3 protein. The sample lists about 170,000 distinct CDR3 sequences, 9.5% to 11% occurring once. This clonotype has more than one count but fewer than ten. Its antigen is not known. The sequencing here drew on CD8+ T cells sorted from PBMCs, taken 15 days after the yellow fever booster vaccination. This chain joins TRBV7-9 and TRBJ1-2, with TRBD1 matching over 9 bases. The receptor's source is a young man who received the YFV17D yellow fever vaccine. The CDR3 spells CASSPRTGAGIYGYTF. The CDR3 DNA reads TGTGCCAGCAGCCCCCGGACAGGGGCCGGGATCTATGGCTACACCTTC.